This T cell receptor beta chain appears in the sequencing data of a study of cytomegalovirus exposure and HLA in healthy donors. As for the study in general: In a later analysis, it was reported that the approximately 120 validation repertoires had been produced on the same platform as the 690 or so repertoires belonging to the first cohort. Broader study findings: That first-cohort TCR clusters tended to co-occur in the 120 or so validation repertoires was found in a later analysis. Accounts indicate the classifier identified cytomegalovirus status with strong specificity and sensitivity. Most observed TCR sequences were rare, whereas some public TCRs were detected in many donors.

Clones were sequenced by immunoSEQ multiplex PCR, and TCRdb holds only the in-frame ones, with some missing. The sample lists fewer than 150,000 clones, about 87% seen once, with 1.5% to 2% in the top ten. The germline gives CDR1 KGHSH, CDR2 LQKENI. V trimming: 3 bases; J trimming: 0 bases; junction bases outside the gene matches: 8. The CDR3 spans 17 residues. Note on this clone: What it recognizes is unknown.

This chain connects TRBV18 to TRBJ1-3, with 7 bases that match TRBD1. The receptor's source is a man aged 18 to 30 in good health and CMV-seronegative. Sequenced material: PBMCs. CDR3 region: CASSPLDRQISGNTIYF. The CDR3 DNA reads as TGTGCCAGCTCACCTTTGGACAGGCAAATCTCTGGAAACACCATATATTTT.